These T cell receptor beta chains were read from a single sample in a study of T and B cells in COVID-19 patients. TCRdb ran MiXCR on the multiplex PCR reads and lists one entry per CDR3 protein. Of about 21,000 distinct CDR3 sequences detected, over 25% appear once; the ten largest clones hold about 1.9%. The material sequenced was blood. These receptors came from a human donor who had recovered from COVID-19. The CDR3 runs from the conserved cysteine through the conserved F or W. The D gene is left open where the match is weak. Size is stated for part of the rows, as once, few or many counts, or as a class when the clone is expanded.

v_call: TRBV12-3/TRBV12-4
clone_size: many
j_call: TRBJ2-1
d_call: -
cdr3_aa: CASSPRGGVSYNEQFF

v_call: TRBV19
clone_size: medium-sized
j_call: TRBJ1-1
d_call: -
cdr3_aa: CATKAGNTEAFF

v_call: TRBV19
clone_size: many
j_call: TRBJ1-5
d_call: TRBD1
cdr3_aa: CASCDRVGNQPQHF

v_call: TRBV6-5
clone_size: -
j_call: TRBJ2-2
d_call: -
cdr3_aa: CAISVPGNTGELFF

v_call: TRBV5-4
clone_size: -
j_call: TRBJ2-3
d_call: TRBD1
cdr3_aa: CASSSGTGRSYTRADTQYF

v_call: TRBV12-3/TRBV12-4
clone_size: -
j_call: TRBJ2-2
d_call: -
cdr3_aa: CASTTRWGANTGELFF

v_call: TRBV28
clone_size: -
j_call: TRBJ2-7
d_call: -
cdr3_aa: CASSRRDTAFYEQYF

v_call: TRBV6-5
clone_size: few
j_call: TRBJ1-3
d_call: TRBD1
cdr3_aa: CASSRGQAAGNTIYF

v_call: TRBV12-3/TRBV12-4
clone_size: few
j_call: TRBJ2-1
d_call: TRBD2
cdr3_aa: CASSFQLAGAYNEQFF

v_call: TRBV6-5
clone_size: -
j_call: TRBJ2-1
d_call: TRBD2
cdr3_aa: CASSRALGGGNNEQFF

v_call: TRBV30
clone_size: -
j_call: TRBJ1-1
d_call: -
cdr3_aa: CAWGKRDRAEAFF

v_call: TRBV27
clone_size: -
j_call: TRBJ2-1
d_call: -
cdr3_aa: CASSLSPDPEQFF

v_call: TRBV19
clone_size: -
j_call: TRBJ2-3
d_call: TRBD2
cdr3_aa: CASRTSGGGDTQYF

v_call: TRBV6-5
clone_size: few
j_call: TRBJ2-1
d_call: TRBD2
cdr3_aa: CASSPAPGTSGLSSYNEQFF

v_call: TRBV7-2
clone_size: few
j_call: TRBJ2-5
d_call: -
cdr3_aa: CASSLGGLQETQYF

v_call: TRBV5-5
clone_size: many
j_call: TRBJ2-5
d_call: -
cdr3_aa: CASSFGDQETQYF

v_call: TRBV15
clone_size: -
j_call: TRBJ2-5
d_call: -
cdr3_aa: CATSRDRGSQETQYF

v_call: TRBV6-5
clone_size: medium-sized
j_call: TRBJ2-7
d_call: TRBD1
cdr3_aa: CASTRGTAAYEQYF

v_call: TRBV6-1
clone_size: many
j_call: TRBJ2-2
d_call: -
cdr3_aa: CASRPGSVNTGELFF

v_call: TRBV5-4
clone_size: -
j_call: TRBJ1-6
d_call: -
cdr3_aa: CASSRDGGANSPLHF

v_call: TRBV25-1
clone_size: once
j_call: TRBJ2-7
d_call: -
cdr3_aa: CASSGQGLLSYEQYF

v_call: TRBV27
clone_size: -
j_call: TRBJ2-2
d_call: TRBD1
cdr3_aa: CASSSGQGKRTGELFF

v_call: TRBV29-1
clone_size: once
j_call: TRBJ2-1
d_call: -
cdr3_aa: CSVGENTGAERFNEQFF

v_call: TRBV12-3/TRBV12-4
clone_size: medium-sized
j_call: TRBJ2-3
d_call: TRBD2
cdr3_aa: CASSSPSGSTDTQYF

v_call: TRBV20-1
clone_size: -
j_call: TRBJ2-7
d_call: -
cdr3_aa: CSAYPRMGGPYEQYF

v_call: TRBV11-3
clone_size: -
j_call: TRBJ2-7
d_call: -
cdr3_aa: CASSPDLTANYEQYF

v_call: TRBV5-5
clone_size: -
j_call: TRBJ2-1
d_call: -
cdr3_aa: CASSLGAGGSYNEQFF

v_call: TRBV30
clone_size: many
j_call: TRBJ1-6
d_call: -
cdr3_aa: CAWSKDSPSSYNSPLHF

v_call: TRBV12-3/TRBV12-4
clone_size: -
j_call: TRBJ2-1
d_call: -
cdr3_aa: CASSPKQGSFPNEQFF

v_call: TRBV5-1
clone_size: few
j_call: TRBJ2-1
d_call: TRBD2
cdr3_aa: CASSGPSGGAGNEQFF